Below, 31 T cell receptor beta chains from the same sample are listed, as sequenced in a study of shared clonotypes between healthy human individuals. The method was immunoSEQ multiplex PCR; TCRdb's version includes in-frame clones alone and lacks a portion of them. The sample lists more than 850,000 clones, approximately 80% seen once, with 0.4% to 0.55% in the top ten. The sequenced material came from memory CD4+ T cells from PBMCs. The subset: CD45RA-negative fraction. Receptors were obtained from a man aged 18 to 30 in good health. Some clones in this sample may be carry-over from other donors' samples.

The chain combines TRBV6-5 with TRBJ2-7; 8 bases are a match to TRBD2. The junction had 2 bases not matched to a gene; V was cut back by 2 bases and J by 2 bases. This CDR3 comprises 14 residues. Germline V gene data show CDR1 as MNHEY and CDR2 as SVGAGI. CDR3 DNA sequence: TGTGCCAGCAGTTACCGGGAGGGCCCCTACGAGCAGTACTTC. Residues: CASSYREGPYEQYF.

The chain employs TRBV6-6 and TRBJ2-2; TRBD1 matches at 7 bases. V lost 2 bases to trimming and J lost 3 bases; unmatched junction nucleotides: 6. The CDR3 is made up of 16 amino acids. Germline V gene data show CDR1 as MNHNY and CDR2 as SVGAGI (reference sequence). DNA of the CDR3: TGTGCCAGCAGTTACCGACAGGGCCGCGACACCGGGGAGCTGTTTTTT. This codes for CASSYRQGRDTGELFF.

This clone has only one observation. The chain combines TRBV11-2 with TRBJ2-1; 9 nucleotides match TRBD1. The CDR3 contains 16 residues. Losses at the gene ends were 4 bases for V and 4 bases for J; bases not matched to a gene: 8. Germline V lookup: CDR1 SGHAT, CDR2 FQNNGV. Here the CDR3 reads CASSSNPGTGYNEQFF. CDR3 nucleotides: TGTGCCAGCAGCTCGAACCCCGGGACAGGGTACAATGAGCAGTTCTTC.

The chain is built from TRBV6-6 and TRBJ2-3; no clear D gene. The CDR3 loop spans 13 amino acids. Germline lookup yields CDR1 MNHNY and CDR2 SVGAGI (reference sequence). V was pared by 2 bases and J by 4 bases, with 7 bases between. The CDR3 nucleotides are TGTGCCAGCAGTTACGTAGGGCCAGATACGCAGTATTTT. It codes for CASSYVGPDTQYF.

The rearrangement joins TRBV5-4 to TRBJ2-7; perhaps TRBD1 as D (7 bases). Per the germline V gene, CDR1 is SGHNT and CDR2 is YYREEE (reference sequence). V dropped 1 base and J dropped 3 bases, with 17 bases sitting between them. CDR3 length: 16 amino acids. CDR3 loop: CASSLYSGGPLYEQYF. For the CDR3, the DNA is TGTGCCAGCAGCTTGTACTCAGGGGGGCCCCTCTACGAGCAGTACTTC.

This chain joins TRBV28 and TRBJ1-2, with D hard to call. The V end was cut by 6 bases, the J end by 4 bases, with 18 bases between. CDR1 and CDR2 from the germline V gene are MDHEN and SYDVKM. This CDR3 is built from 15 residues. The CDR3 coding sequence is TGTGCCAGCAGCTTAGGCTCCGGAGAAGGCTATGGCTACACCTTC. This encodes CASSLGSGEGYGYTF.

This clone was detected once. The V call is TRBV5-1, the J call TRBJ2-5, with 9 positions matching TRBD1. With V trimmed by 4 bases and J by 5 bases, 12 bases remained unmatched. Germline values: CDR1 SGHRS, CDR2 YFSETQ. This CDR3 is 16 amino acids long. CDR3 sequence (DNA): TGCGCCAGCAGCGGGGGACAGGGCGTGGTGGGTGAGACCCAGTACTTC. Protein product: CASSGGQGVVGETQYF.

This sequence joins TRBV7-2 and TRBJ2-7; possibly TRBD1 for D (5 bases). The CDR3 runs to 14 residues. CDR1 is SGHTA, CDR2 FQGNSA, per germline. The germline V and J ends were trimmed by 1 base and 2 bases, with 9 bases remaining between them. The DNA of the CDR3 is TGTGCCAGCAGCTTAGTAGTAGGGGCCTACGAGCAGTACTTC. Translation gives CASSLVVGAYEQYF.

V is TRBV28 and J is TRBJ2-7, with 10 bases matching TRBD1. Unmatched junction bases numbered 10, after V lost 8 bases and J lost 9 bases. The germline V gene encodes CDR1 MDHEN and CDR2 SYDVKM. CDR3 length: 13 amino acids. CDR3 sequence (DNA): TGTGCCAGCTGGGGACAGGGGAGGGTTGGGCAGTACTTC. It translates to CASWGQGRVGQYF.

The gene calls are TRBV5-4 and TRBJ1-5; no firm D call. The CDR3 runs 12 residues. The V end lost 0 bases, the J end lost 7 bases, and 5 bases lay between the germline ends. Germline-derived CDR1 and CDR2 are SGHNT and YYREEE (reference sequence). The chain's CDR3 is CASSLAWQPQHF. The CDR3 bases are TGTGCCAGCAGCTTGGCCTGGCAGCCCCAGCATTTT.

This rearrangement joins TRBV11-1 to TRBJ2-5; 8 bases line up with TRBD2. CDR1 is SGHAT, CDR2 FQDESV, per germline (reference sequence). This CDR3 contains 14 residues. Trimming took 4 bases from V and 5 from J; bases not matched to a gene: 6. The CDR3: CASSSRLALETQYF. The CDR3 nucleotides read TGTGCCAGCAGCTCGAGACTAGCGCTTGAGACCCAGTACTTC.

This chain joins TRBV4-1 and TRBJ1-2; D perhaps matches TRBD1 (5 bases). This CDR3 region has 16 residues. V was cut by 1 base and J by 0 bases, with 12 bases left in between. CDR1 and CDR2 (germline): MGHRA, YSYEKL. CDR3 residues: CASSQGLGLTNYGYTF. The CDR3 DNA follows: TGCGCCAGCAGCCAAGGCCTGGGACTCACTAACTATGGCTACACCTTC.

The gene calls are TRBV7-9 and TRBJ1-5; D is possibly TRBD1 (6 bases). The CDR3 contains 14 residues. Trimming pared 8 bases from V and 4 bases from J, leaving 15 bases between. Germline V lookup: CDR1 SEHNR, CDR2 FQNEAQ (reference sequence). The CDR3 DNA sequence: TGTGCCAGCGCGAAGGGGGGAGAGAATCAGCCCCAGCATTTT. Translated: CASAKGGENQPQHF.

V usage is TRBV28 and J usage is TRBJ2-4, with a tentative D call TRBD1 (5 bases). Trimming took 1 base from V and 0 from J, leaving 10 bases between them. Germline CDR1 reads MDHEN; CDR2 reads SYDVKM. The CDR3 loop spans 16 amino acids. The CDR3 spells CASSLFQGLAKNIQYF. CDR3 DNA sequence: TGTGCCAGCAGTTTATTCCAGGGCCTAGCCAAAAACATTCAGTACTTC.

V usage is TRBV5-6 and J usage is TRBJ2-1, with a tentative D call TRBD2 (5 bases). Deletions cut 1 base from V and 1 base from J, with 15 bases between. CDR1 is SGHDT and CDR2 is YYEEEE in the germline V gene. This CDR3 is built from 17 residues. The CDR3 spells CASSLFLGDGSYNEQFF. DNA of the CDR3: TGTGCCAGCAGCTTGTTTCTCGGGGATGGGTCCTACAATGAGCAGTTCTTC. Using reference TRBV5-6 and TRBJ2-1 for the parts outside the CDR3, the full variable domain is DAGVTQSPTHLIKTRGQQVTLRCSPKSGHDTVSWYQQALGQGPQFIFQYYEEEERQRGNFPDRFSGHQFPNYSSELNVNALLLGDSALYLCASSLFLGDGSYNEQFFGPGTRLTVL.

The genes are TRBV7-9 and TRBJ2-2, with 10 bases that match TRBD2. CDR1 SEHNR and CDR2 FQNEAQ come from the germline V gene (reference sequence). The V segment lost 2 bases and the J segment 7 bases; nucleotides outside the gene matches: 4. The CDR3 is made up of 15 amino acids. CDR3 sequence reads: CASSLRGLAIGELFF. The CDR3 DNA is TGTGCCAGCAGCTTAAGGGGACTAGCGATCGGGGAGCTGTTTTTT.

This clone appeared once. The chain joins TRBV28 to TRBJ1-2; 8 nucleotides agree with TRBD1. The CDR3 extends over 16 amino acids. Germline values: CDR1 MDHEN, CDR2 SYDVKM. Trimming took 4 bases from V and 0 from J; bases not matched to a gene: 7. DNA of the CDR3: TGTGCCAGCAGTTCTTTCCGACAGGGGACTAACTATGGCTACACCTTC. Translated: CASSSFRQGTNYGYTF.

The gene calls are TRBV19 and TRBJ1-1; D is unresolved. Trimming shortened V by 11 bases and J by 1 base, and 8 bases separated the two germline ends. This CDR3 is built from 11 residues. The germline V gene encodes CDR1 LNHDA and CDR2 SQIVND (reference sequence). The chain's CDR3 is CASWRNTEAFF. CDR3 DNA: TGTGCCTCTTGGCGGAACACTGAAGCTTTCTTT.

For this clone: The sample has other DNA sequences that encode this CDR3 too. J is TRBJ2-3 and V is TRBV19; no reliable D call. The CDR3 extends over 11 amino acids. The V end was cut by 3 bases, the J end by 5 bases, with 3 bases between. Germline V CDR1 and CDR2: LNHDA, SQIVND (reference sequence). In DNA form, the CDR3 reads TGTGCCAGTAGTATTGGAGATACGCAGTATTTT. Its protein is CASSIGDTQYF.

This clone was seen only once. V gene TRBV7-8 combines with J gene TRBJ2-7; tentative D call: TRBD1 (6 bases). V was trimmed by 5 bases and J by 0 bases, leaving 14 bases between them. CDR3 length equals 15 residues. Per the germline V gene, CDR1 is SGHVS and CDR2 is FQNEAQ. CDR3 protein: CASSPGTSSSYEQYF. CDR3 nucleotides: TGTGCCAGCAGCCCCGGGACATCGAGCTCCTACGAGCAGTACTTC.

This clone appeared once. A far larger clone is only one base removed, so a read error is likely. Other nucleotide sequences in the sample specify the same CDR3. V gene TRBV11-3 combines with J gene TRBJ2-3; D is undetermined. The CDR3 length is 14 residues. Trimming removed 0 bases from V and 0 bases from J, with 4 bases in between. CDR1 is SGHNT, CDR2 YENEEA, per germline. Here the CDR3 reads CASSLDGSTDTQYF. CDR3 nucleotide sequence: TGTGCCAGCAGCTTAGACGGGAGCACAGATACGCAGTATTTT. The whole variable domain, filled in from reference TRBV11-3 and TRBJ2-3, reads EAGVVQSPRYKIIEKKQPVAFWCNPISGHNTLYWYLQNLGQGPELLIRYENEEAVDDSQLPKDRFSAERLKGVDSTLKIQPAELGDSAVYLCASSLDGSTDTQYFGPGTRLTVL.

The chain links TRBV18 to TRBJ1-1; no definite D call. V lost 2 bases and J 3 bases, leaving 10 bases between the germline ends. Germline loops: CDR1 KGHSH, CDR2 LQKENI. The CDR3 is made up of 14 amino acids. CDR3 DNA sequence: TGTGCCAGCTCACCAGCAGGAAAGGACACTGAAGCTTTCTTT. It encodes CASSPAGKDTEAFF.

Comments on this clone: In the same sample, other DNA sequences code for this CDR3. The CDR3 sequence: CASSLGGQPNTEAFF. CDR3 coding DNA: TGTGCCAGCAGCTTAGGAGGCCAGCCGAACACTGAAGCTTTCTTT. The chain has TRBV7-2 and TRBJ1-1; D is unresolved. Germline CDR1 reads SGHTA; CDR2 reads FQGNSA. CDR3 length equals 15 residues. V dropped 1 base and J dropped 1 base, with 10 bases sitting between them. The entire variable domain, with the rest obtained from reference TRBV7-2 and TRBJ1-1, is as follows: GAGVSQSPSNKVTEKGKDVELRCDPISGHTALYWYRQSLGQGLEFLIYFQGNSAPDKSGLPSDRFSAERTGGSVSTLTIQRTQQEDSAVYLCASSLGGQPNTEAFFGQGTRLTVV.

In regard to this clone: A clone one base away is much larger, so this may be a read error. V gene TRBV5-4 combines with J gene TRBJ1-4; D unresolved. Trimming pared 4 bases from V and 7 bases from J, leaving 8 bases between. Germline V CDR1 and CDR2: SGHNT, YYREEE (reference sequence). The CDR3 sequence is 12 residues long. CDR3 sequence: CASSQQSEKLFF. CDR3 coding DNA: TGTGCCAGCAGCCAACAGAGTGAAAAACTGTTTTTT.

This clone has a single count. The V gene is TRBV10-3, the J gene TRBJ1-3; the D gene is possibly TRBD1 (5 bases). The CDR3 is 16 residues long. The germline gives CDR1 ENHRY, CDR2 SYGVKD. V lost 7 bases and J 0 bases, leaving 16 bases between the germline ends. CDR3 in amino acids: CAIKPRDGASGNTIYF. CDR3 DNA: TGTGCCATCAAGCCTAGGGACGGAGCCTCTGGAAACACCATATATTTT.

The chain carries TRBV25-1 and TRBJ1-1, with TRBD1 identical over 9 bases. The CDR3 consists of 15 residues. The germline gives CDR1 MGHDK, CDR2 SYGVNS. Trimming took 4 bases from V and 3 from J; bases not matched to a gene: 6. CDR3: CASSGFRTGDTEAFF. The CDR3 nucleotides are TGTGCCAGCAGTGGCTTCCGGACAGGGGACACTGAAGCTTTCTTT. Filled out from reference TRBV25-1 and TRBJ1-1, the complete variable domain reads EADIYQTPRYLVIGTGKKITLECSQTMGHDKMYWYQQDPGMELHLIHYSYGVNSTEKGDLSSESTVSRIRTEHFPLTLESARPSHTSQYLCASSGFRTGDTEAFFGQGTRLTVV.

This rearrangement joins TRBV29-1 to TRBJ2-7; no clear D gene. The CDR3 covers 11 residues. The V end lost 7 bases, the J end lost 3 bases, and 10 bases lay between the germline ends. In germline, CDR1 is SQVTM, CDR2 ANQGSEA. In DNA, the CDR3 is TGCAGCGCAACGTCATTCTACGAGCAGTACTTC. Amino acids: CSATSFYEQYF.

The rearrangement uses TRBV2 and TRBJ2-5; D might be TRBD1 (5 bases). This CDR3 contains 14 residues. From germline, CDR1 is SNHLY and CDR2 FYNNEI. The ends were cut back, 5 bases at V and 4 bases at J, with 14 bases in the middle. The DNA of the CDR3 is TGTGCCAGCAGTTATATTGACAGTGGAGAGACCCAGTACTTC. Its protein is CASSYIDSGETQYF. Together with reference TRBV2 and TRBJ2-5, the CDR3 gives the full variable domain: EPEVTQTPSHQVTQMGQEVILRCVPISNHLYFYWYRQILGQKVEFLVSFYNNEISEKSEIFDDQFSVERPDGSNFTLKIRSTKLEDSAMYFCASSYIDSGETQYFGPGTRLLVL.

The chain joins TRBV25-1 to TRBJ1-1; possible D gene TRBD1, 5 bases. The CDR3 runs to 13 residues. Germline-derived CDR1 and CDR2 are MGHDK and SYGVNS. The V gene lost 6 bases and the J gene lost 4 bases, with 12 bases spanning the gap. CDR3 sequence: CASSGGRRTEAFF. CDR3 DNA sequence: TGTGCCAGCAGCGGGGGACGGCGCACTGAAGCTTTCTTT. Based on the CDR3 plus reference TRBV25-1 and TRBJ1-1, the full variable domain is EADIYQTPRYLVIGTGKKITLECSQTMGHDKMYWYQQDPGMELHLIHYSYGVNSTEKGDLSSESTVSRIRTEHFPLTLESARPSHTSQYLCASSGGRRTEAFFGQGTRLTVV.

The CDR3 spells CASGQGYYEQYF. CDR3 nucleotide sequence: TGCGCCAGCGGGCAGGGGTACTACGAGCAGTACTTC. The rearrangement uses TRBV10-2 and TRBJ2-7, with D possibly TRBD1 on 6 matching bases. V was trimmed by 8 bases and J by 3 bases, leaving 11 bases between them. The CDR3 contains 12 residues. CDR1 is WSHSY, CDR2 SAAADI, per germline.

This clone was observed a handful of times. The gene calls are TRBV29-1 and TRBJ1-2, with 7 bases fitting TRBD1. CDR1 and CDR2 from the germline V gene are SQVTM and ANQGSEA. The CDR3 is made up of 13 amino acids. V lost 3 bases, J lost 4 bases, and 5 bases stayed unmatched. The CDR3 sequence is CSVERQGTYGYTF. CDR3 in DNA: TGCAGCGTTGAGAGACAGGGTACCTATGGCTACACCTTC.